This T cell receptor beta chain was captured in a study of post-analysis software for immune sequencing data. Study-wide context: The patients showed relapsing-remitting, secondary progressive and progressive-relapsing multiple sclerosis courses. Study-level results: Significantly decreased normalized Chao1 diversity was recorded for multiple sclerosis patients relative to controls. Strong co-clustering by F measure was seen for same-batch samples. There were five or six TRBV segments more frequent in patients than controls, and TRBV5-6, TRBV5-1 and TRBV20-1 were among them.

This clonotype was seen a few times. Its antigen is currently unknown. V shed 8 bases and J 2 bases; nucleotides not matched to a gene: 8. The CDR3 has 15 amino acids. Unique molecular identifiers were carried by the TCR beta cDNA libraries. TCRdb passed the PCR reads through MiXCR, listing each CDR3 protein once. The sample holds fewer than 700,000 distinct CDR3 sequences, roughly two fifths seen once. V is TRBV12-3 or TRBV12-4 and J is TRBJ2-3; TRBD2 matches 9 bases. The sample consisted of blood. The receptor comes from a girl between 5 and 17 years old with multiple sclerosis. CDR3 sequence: CASRAAGGHTDTQYF. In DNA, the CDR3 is TGTGCCAGCCGGGCAGCGGGAGGTCACACAGATACGCAGTATTTT.